This note documents a single T cell receptor (beta chain) sequence. Seattle cases were enrolled at active infection and followed longitudinally. Method: immunoSEQ multiplex PCR; TCRdb's copy keeps in-frame clones and lacks some. The sample has some 160,000 clones; around nine tenths are singletons. The data derive from a study of blood T cell repertoires in COVID-19. Germline lookup yields CDR1 SGHTA and CDR2 FQGTGA. The V segment lost 1 base and the J segment 3 bases; nucleotides outside the gene matches: 11. The CDR3 length is 18 residues. Sequencing was carried out using peripheral blood. This TCR was recovered from a woman of 80 years or more with COVID-19, enrolled during active disease. This sequence joins TRBV7-3 and TRBJ2-5, with 10 bases identical to TRBD2. DNA of the CDR3: TGTGCCAGCAGCTTAAAGGTACTAGCGGGGCCCTTGAAAGAGACCCAGTACTTC. This codes for CASSLKVLAGPLKETQYF.